This record looks at one T cell receptor (beta chain) sequence and its context. The sample is drawn from a study of blood T cell repertoires in COVID-19. Study information: There were acute and convalescent COVID-19 samples, and they came from the United States, Italy and Spain. PBMCs, B-cell-depleted T cells, or T cells were the source of the cDNA or gDNA that made up the material.

As processed by the authors: From reference gene primer amplification, estimates of nucleated cell counts were derived. This table comes from immunoSEQ multiplex PCR, and its TCRdb copy is limited to in-frame clones, with some not included. The D gene and trimming were derived from the DNA, and the V and J assignments and clone size from that table. Of 45,000 or so clones listed, 85% to 90% are singletons. V lost 2 bases and J 7 bases, leaving 16 bases between the germline ends. CDR3 length: 15 residues. The V gene's germline CDR1 is SGDLS and CDR2 YYNGEE. Those enrolled in Seattle joined during active infection and were followed longitudinally afterward.

The rearrangement joins TRBV9 to TRBJ2-4, with a tentative D call TRBD1 (5 bases). This TCR came from a woman of 80 years or more with COVID-19, enrolled during active disease. The sequenced sample consisted of peripheral blood. The DNA of the CDR3 is TGTGCCAGCAGCGTCCTTCCGGGCCCAGGGAACATTCAGTACTTC. Its protein is CASSVLPGPGNIQYF. The whole variable domain, remainder taken from reference TRBV9 and TRBJ2-4, is DSGVTQTPKHLITATGQRVTLRCSPRSGDLSVYWYQQSLDQGLQFLIQYYNGEERAKGNILERFSAQQFPDLHSELNLSSLELGDSALYFCASSVLPGPGNIQYFGAGTRLSVL.